This TCR beta chain is drawn from a study of T cell responses to AZD1222 COVID-19 vaccine. Regarding the study as a whole: Clonal diversity may have been underestimated, and the donors were mostly white British, with more females than males.

The ends lost 0 bases at V and 2 bases at J; junction bases unmatched: 4. CDR3 length equals 16 residues. The germline V gene encodes CDR1 SGHNT and CDR2 YYREEE (reference sequence). A word on this clone: Its antigen is still unknown.

Assay used: immunoSEQ multiplex PCR; TCRdb lists only in-frame clones, some missing. Of approximately 100,000 clones in the sample, 90% were seen once. The sample here was peripheral blood, taken 28 days after the second AZD1222 dose. This receptor was obtained from an adult who received the AZD1222 COVID-19 vaccine. The rearrangement joins TRBV5-4 to TRBJ2-2; 7 bases are a match to TRBD2. The chain's CDR3 is CASSLAQRGNTGELFF. As DNA, the CDR3 is TGTGCCAGCAGCTTGGCCCAGCGGGGAAACACCGGGGAGCTGTTTTTT.